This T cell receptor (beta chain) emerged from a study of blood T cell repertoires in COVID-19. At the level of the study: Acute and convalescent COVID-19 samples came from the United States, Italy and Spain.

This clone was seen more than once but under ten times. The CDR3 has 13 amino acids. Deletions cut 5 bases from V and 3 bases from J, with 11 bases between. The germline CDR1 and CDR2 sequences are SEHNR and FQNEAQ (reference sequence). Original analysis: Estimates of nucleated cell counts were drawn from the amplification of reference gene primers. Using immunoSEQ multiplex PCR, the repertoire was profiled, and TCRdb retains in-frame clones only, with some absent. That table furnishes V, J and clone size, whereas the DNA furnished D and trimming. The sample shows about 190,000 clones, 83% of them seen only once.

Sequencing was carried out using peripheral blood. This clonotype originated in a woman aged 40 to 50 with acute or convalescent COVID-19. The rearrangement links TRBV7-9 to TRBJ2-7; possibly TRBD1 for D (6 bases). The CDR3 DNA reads TGTGCCAGCAGCCCCGGGACACACTACGAGCAGTACTTC. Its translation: CASSPGTHYEQYF.